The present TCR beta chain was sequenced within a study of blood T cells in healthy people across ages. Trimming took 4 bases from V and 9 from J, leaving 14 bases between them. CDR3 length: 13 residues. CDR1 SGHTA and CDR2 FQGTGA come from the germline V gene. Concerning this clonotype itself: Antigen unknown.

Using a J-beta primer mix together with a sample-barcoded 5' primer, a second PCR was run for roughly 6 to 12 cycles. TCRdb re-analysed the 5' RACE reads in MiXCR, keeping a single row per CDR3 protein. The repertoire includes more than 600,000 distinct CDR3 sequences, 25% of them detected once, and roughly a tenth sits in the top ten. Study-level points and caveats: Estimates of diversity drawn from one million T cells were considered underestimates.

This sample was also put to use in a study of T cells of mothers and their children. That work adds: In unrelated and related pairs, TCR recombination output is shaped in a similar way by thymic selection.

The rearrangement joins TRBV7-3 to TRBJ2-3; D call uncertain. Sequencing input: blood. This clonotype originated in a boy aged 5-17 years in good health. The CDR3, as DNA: TGTGCCAGCAGCTCCAATCAACGAACGACGCAGTATTTT. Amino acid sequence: CASSSNQRTTQYF.